Presented here are 9 T cell receptor beta chains from one specimen sequenced in a study of CD8 T cells in ankylosing spondylitis. TCRdb processed the 5' RACE reads anew with MiXCR; each CDR3 protein has one entry. This repertoire shows about 240,000 distinct CDR3 sequences, 8.6% found once; its top ten account for under 7.5%. Sequencing input: blood, either unsorted or a sorted T cell fraction (not recorded which). The receptors here all came from a male donor with ankylosing spondylitis or in good health (not recorded which).

This clonotype was recorded at least ten times. V is TRBV28 and J is TRBJ2-1, with TRBD2 matching over 11 bases. This CDR3 contains 15 residues. Germline V CDR1 and CDR2: MDHEN, SYDVKM. Trimming cost V 4 bases and J 6 bases; bases outside gene matches: 5. CDR3 protein: CASSSPGLAVNEQFF. The CDR3 region has the DNA TGTGCCAGCAGTTCACCGGGACTAGCGGTCAATGAGCAGTTCTTC.

This clonotype was seen repeatedly, ten times or more. The chain couples TRBV4-3 to TRBJ1-2; D is perhaps TRBD1 (6 bases). V lost 0 bases and J 3 bases, leaving 8 bases between the germline ends. The CDR3 is made up of 14 amino acids. CDR1 is LGHNA and CDR2 is YSLEER in the germline V gene. In DNA form, the CDR3 reads TGCGCCAGCAGCCAAGATGGGACACACTATGGCTACACCTTC. It yields the protein CASSQDGTHYGYTF.

The chain carries TRBV30 and TRBJ2-7; the D gene is possibly TRBD1 (5 bases). The germline V and J ends were trimmed by 2 bases and 2 bases, with 7 bases remaining between them. The CDR3 covers 12 residues. Germline CDR1 and CDR2: GTSNPN and SVGIG (reference sequence). CDR3 amino acids: CAWSPDTYEQYF. The CDR3 DNA follows: TGTGCCTGGAGTCCGGACACCTACGAGCAGTACTTC.

The table lists this clonotype with many counts. The chain employs TRBV20-1 and TRBJ2-2; tentative D call: TRBD2 (6 bases). The germline V gene encodes CDR1 DFQATT and CDR2 SNEGSKA (reference sequence). Trimming shortened V by 2 bases and J by 8 bases, and 15 bases separated the two germline ends. The CDR3 runs to 14 residues. The CDR3 DNA reads TGCAGTGCTAGATCTTCCTCCCGGGGGGGGGAGCTGTTTTTT. Encoded protein: CSARSSSRGGELFF.

The rearrangement joins TRBV30 to TRBJ1-2, with D hard to call. The germline V and J ends were trimmed by 2 bases and 2 bases, with 15 bases remaining between them. CDR3 length: 15 residues. Germline CDR1 reads GTSNPN; CDR2 reads SVGIG (reference sequence). The CDR3 nucleotides are TGTGCCTGGAGTTTCACCTGGACGCCAAACTATGGCTACACCTTC. The encoded protein is CAWSFTWTPNYGYTF.

This clonotype was picked up many times. This chain connects TRBV6-6 to TRBJ1-1, with 7 nucleotides matching TRBD1. The CDR3 is 13 amino acids. Germline V CDR1 and CDR2: MNHNY, SVGAGI (reference sequence). The junction had 12 bases not matched to a gene; V was cut back by 11 bases and J by 6 bases. The DNA for the CDR3 is TGTGCCCTCTTTAGGACAGGAAGGGCTGAAGCTTTCTTT. Translated: CALFRTGRAEAFF.

The sample holds many counts of this clonotype. The chain joins TRBV12-3 or TRBV12-4 to TRBJ2-1, with D perhaps matching TRBD2 (5 bases). This CDR3 comprises 15 residues. Trimming removed 1 base from V and 5 bases from J, with 12 bases in between. The CDR3 region is CASSLGAGGNNEQFF. CDR3 nucleotide sequence: TGTGCCAGCAGTTTAGGGGCTGGAGGAAACAATGAGCAGTTCTTC.

This clonotype has more than one count but fewer than ten. The gene calls are TRBV5-6 and TRBJ2-1, with 7 bases that match TRBD2. The ends lost 4 bases at V and 0 bases at J; junction bases unmatched: 4. The CDR3 totals 15 residues. CDR1 SGHDT and CDR2 YYEEEE come from the germline V gene. The CDR3: CASSQGGSSYNEQFF. CDR3 DNA sequence: TGTGCCAGCAGCCAGGGCGGGAGCTCCTACAATGAGCAGTTCTTC.

This clonotype was detected many times. The V call is TRBV29-1, the J call TRBJ1-2; 11 bases map to TRBD1. Germline V gene lookup returns CDR1 SQVTM and CDR2 ANQGSEA. J lost 4 bases, V lost 7 bases, and 5 bases had no gene match. CDR3 length: 13 residues. CDR3 region: CSAGQGASYGYTF. The CDR3 region has the DNA TGCAGCGCCGGACAGGGGGCGAGCTATGGCTACACCTTC.